These 27 T cell receptor beta chains share one sample of origin, sequenced in a study of T-cell reconstitution after alpha-beta-depleted transplantation in children. A TCRbeta library incorporating unique molecular identifiers was prepared. Via MiXCR, TCRdb re-called the PCR reads, giving one row per CDR3 protein. The repertoire holds about 250,000 distinct CDR3 sequences, with approximately 24% as singletons. Sequencing was performed on PBMCs, mostly from graft donor cells, taken 360 days after TCRalphabeta/CD19-depleted stem cell transplant. These receptors were obtained from a female patient aged 2-15 years who had a stem cell transplant for congenital amegakaryocytic thrombocytopenia, so the T cells may come from the graft donor.

The chain joins TRBV4-1 to TRBJ2-2; TRBD1 agrees at 9 bases. CDR1 and CDR2 (germline): MGHRA, YSYEKL. The CDR3 is 16 residues long. J lost 7 bases, V lost 3 bases, and 9 bases had no gene match. In DNA, the CDR3 is TGCGCCAGCAGCCAGCTGGGACAGGGCGGGATCGGGGAGCTGTTTTTT. Translated, it gives CASSQLGQGGIGELFF.

This clonotype occurred many times. The chain carries TRBV20-1 and TRBJ2-1; the match to TRBD1 covers 7 bases. The CDR3 sequence is 14 residues long. CDR1 DFQATT and CDR2 SNEGSKA come from the germline V gene (reference sequence). V trimming: 4 bases; J trimming: 7 bases; junction bases outside the gene matches: 10. The CDR3 region has the DNA TGCAGTGCTATCCCCGGGACAGAACAAAATGAGCAGTTCTTC. It specifies CSAIPGTEQNEQFF.

This clonotype was seen a single time. The chain joins TRBV6-6 to TRBJ2-7, with 7 bases fitting TRBD1. Germline V gene lookup returns CDR1 MNHNY and CDR2 SVGAGI (reference sequence). V trimming: 6 bases; J trimming: 5 bases; junction bases outside the gene matches: 7. The CDR3 is 13 residues long. As DNA, the CDR3 is TGTGCCAGCAGCTCACAGGGGCTCCACGAGCAGTACTTC. Translating gives CASSSQGLHEQYF.

This clonotype turned up a few times. The chain has TRBV20-1 and TRBJ2-6; 9 nucleotides align to TRBD1. The germline V gene has CDR1 DFQATT and CDR2 SNEGSKA (reference sequence). V lost 0 bases to trimming and J lost 0 bases; unmatched junction nucleotides: 6. The CDR3 extends over 18 amino acids. As DNA, the CDR3 is TGCAGTGCTAGAGACCCGGGACAGGGTAACTCTGGGGCCAACGTCCTGACTTTC. Protein sequence: CSARDPGQGNSGANVLTF.

The V and J genes are TRBV12-3 or TRBV12-4 and TRBJ1-5; D unclear. The CDR3 is made up of 14 amino acids. The V end was cut by 4 bases, the J end by 0 bases, with 7 bases between. The CDR3 DNA sequence: TGTGCCAGCAGTTCCTGGGGTAGCAATCAGCCCCAGCATTTT. This sequence encodes CASSSWGSNQPQHF.

The chain couples TRBV7-6 to TRBJ2-5, with 11 positions matching TRBD2. The CDR3 extends over 15 amino acids. The junction had 8 bases not matched to a gene; V was cut back by 2 bases and J by 9 bases. Germline CDR1 and CDR2: SGHVS and FNYEAQ. The CDR3 DNA reads TGTGCCAGCAGCTTATTTAGCGGGAGGGCCGGTCCCCAGTACTTC. As protein: CASSLFSGRAGPQYF.

This clonotype was picked up a small number of times. The junction does not match germline at one end; this may be a read error. The chain combines TRBV12-3 or TRBV12-4 with TRBJ1-4; maybe TRBD1 (5 bases). This CDR3 region has 14 residues. In nucleotides, the CDR3 is TGTGCCAGCAGTTTAGAGGGGCCCCATGAAAAACTGGTTTTT. This codes for CASSLEGPHEKLVF.

This chain links TRBV4-1 with TRBJ2-1, with D possibly TRBD1 on 5 matching bases. V was pared by 3 bases and J by 4 bases, with 10 bases between. From germline, CDR1 is MGHRA and CDR2 YSYEKL. The CDR3 runs to 14 residues. CDR3 nucleotides: TGCGCCAGCAGCCACTTCTCAGGGTACAATGAGCAGTTCTTC. Translation: CASSHFSGYNEQFF.

J is TRBJ2-2 and V is TRBV28; D is perhaps TRBD2 (5 bases). This CDR3 has 15 residues. Germline-derived CDR1 and CDR2 are MDHEN and SYDVKM. V lost 4 bases and J lost 6, with 15 bases in between. CDR3 amino acids: CASSSRASYSGELFF. CDR3 bases: TGTGCCAGCAGTTCACGGGCTAGCTATTCCGGGGAGCTGTTTTTT.

A few counts support this clonotype. V usage is TRBV3-1 and J usage is TRBJ2-1, with TRBD2 identical over 12 bases. V lost 3 bases to trimming and J lost 8 bases; unmatched junction nucleotides: 5. Germline V gene lookup returns CDR1 LGHDT and CDR2 YNNKEL (reference sequence). CDR3 length equals 15 residues. DNA for the CDR3: TGTGCCAGCAGCCAGCTAGCGGGAGGGCCGCATGAGCAGTTCTTC. Translating it yields CASSQLAGGPHEQFF.

This clonotype appeared many times. V usage is TRBV29-1 and J usage is TRBJ2-2; the D is unclear. Trimming left V 2 bases short and J 6 bases short, with 7 bases between. The germline V gene encodes CDR1 SQVTM and CDR2 ANQGSEA. The CDR3 sequence is 12 residues long. Here the CDR3 DNA reads TGCAGCGTTGAAAGGGAACCCGGGGAGCTGTTTTTT. Translated, it gives CSVEREPGELFF.

The gene calls are TRBV20-1 and TRBJ2-1; 10 bases align to TRBD1. The CDR3 loop spans 16 amino acids. Germline CDR1 DFQATT, CDR2 SNEGSKA (reference sequence). J lost 4 bases, V lost 0 bases, and 6 bases had no gene match. The CDR3 region has the DNA TGCAGTGCTAGAGATGGGACAGGGGCAACTTACAATGAGCAGTTCTTC. Translating gives CSARDGTGATYNEQFF.

The chain employs TRBV7-8 and TRBJ2-2; no firm D call. Trimming removed 5 bases at V and 5 bases at J, with 15 bases between. The germline V gene encodes CDR1 SGHVS and CDR2 FQNEAQ. The CDR3 consists of 15 residues. This chain's CDR3 is CASSPRRVGTGELFF. The CDR3 coding sequence is TGTGCCAGCAGCCCCCGTAGGGTAGGGACCGGGGAGCTGTTTTTT.

In its sample, this clonotype was seen many times. The chain recombines TRBV12-3 or TRBV12-4 with TRBJ2-7; D may be TRBD1 (6 bases). Deletions cut 3 bases from V and 3 bases from J, with 12 bases between. The CDR3 length is 14 residues. CDR3 nucleotide sequence: TGTGCCAGCAGTTTGCACAGGGTAAGCTACGAGCAGTACTTC. As protein: CASSLHRVSYEQYF.

V and J are TRBV7-9 and TRBJ2-2; D possibly matches TRBD1 or TRBD2 (5 bases each). Germline lookup yields CDR1 SEHNR and CDR2 FQNEAQ (reference sequence). This CDR3 is built from 15 residues. Trimming stripped 5 bases from V and 4 bases from J, with 14 bases between. The CDR3 DNA follows: TGTGCCAGCAGCCCGGGGACGACACCCACCGGGGAGCTGTTTTTT. Amino acids: CASSPGTTPTGELFF.

DNA for the CDR3: TGCGCCAGCAGCCAGATCCAGGGTTCCGGGGAGCTGTTTTTT. This encodes CASSQIQGSGELFF. The chain combines TRBV5-1 with TRBJ2-2; D may be TRBD1 (5 bases). Germline V gene sequence: CDR1 SGHRS, CDR2 YFSETQ. The CDR3 has 14 amino acids. The germline V and J ends were trimmed by 4 bases and 6 bases, with 13 bases remaining between them.

The gene calls are TRBV6-5 and TRBJ2-1; 7 bases are shared with TRBD2. Germline assignment: CDR1 MNHEY and CDR2 SVGAGI. This CDR3 spans 17 amino acids. The junction had 13 bases not matched to a gene; V was cut back by 6 bases and J by 2 bases. The CDR3 nucleotides read TGTGCCAGCAGCTTATTCCTCGGGGAGGGACCCTACAATGAGCAGTTCTTC. This codes for CASSLFLGEGPYNEQFF.

This clonotype was seen a handful of times. The J gene is TRBJ2-5, the V gene TRBV28; TRBD1 matches at 8 bases. Unmatched junction bases numbered 5, after V lost 0 bases and J lost 5 bases. The CDR3 consists of 15 residues. Germline lookup yields CDR1 MDHEN and CDR2 SYDVKM. The chain's CDR3 is CASSLWDRVEETQYF. As DNA, the CDR3 is TGTGCCAGCAGTTTATGGGACAGGGTCGAGGAGACCCAGTACTTC.

CDR3 in DNA: TGTGCCAGCAGTTATGGGGGTTCGAGGGGCGAAACCTACGAGCAGTACTTC. Its translation is CASSYGGSRGETYEQYF. The chain recombines TRBV6-5 with TRBJ2-7, with D perhaps assigned TRBD1 or TRBD2 (5 bases each). The CDR3 loop spans 17 amino acids. The V gene lost 3 bases and the J gene lost 2 bases, with 20 bases spanning the gap. CDR1 MNHEY and CDR2 SVGAGI come from the germline V gene.

The sample holds a few counts of this clonotype. The chain combines TRBV27 with TRBJ2-1; the match to TRBD2 covers 7 bases. This CDR3 has 17 amino acids. The germline CDR1 and CDR2 sequences are MNHEY and SMNVEV (reference sequence). Unmatched junction bases numbered 10, after V lost 0 bases and J lost 5 bases. The CDR3 coding sequence is TGTGCCAGCAGTTTATCTCCCCCGGGACTAACCAACAATGAGCAGTTCTTC. This encodes CASSLSPPGLTNNEQFF.

V usage is TRBV12-3 or TRBV12-4 and J usage is TRBJ1-1; no firm D call. The V end lost 5 bases, the J end lost 7 bases, and 17 bases lay between the germline ends. This CDR3 comprises 14 residues. The CDR3 loop is CASSGVGTVIEAFF. Written as DNA, the CDR3 is TGTGCCAGCAGTGGGGTCGGAACGGTGATTGAAGCTTTCTTT.

This clonotype was observed a few times. The rearrangement links TRBV12-3 or TRBV12-4 to TRBJ2-5, with 8 bases fitting TRBD2. V shed 7 bases, J shed 3 bases, and the junction held 7 bases outside the gene matches. CDR3 length: 14 residues. The CDR3 sequence is CASKLTSEEETQYF. The CDR3 DNA follows: TGTGCCAGCAAACTGACTAGCGAAGAAGAGACCCAGTACTTC.

This clonotype was recorded at least ten times. V and J are TRBV7-9 and TRBJ2-2; D is perhaps TRBD1 (5 bases). With 2 bases removed from V and 7 bases from J, the gap between germline ends came to 8 bases. This CDR3 is built from 13 residues. Germline CDR1 is SEHNR and CDR2 is FQNEAQ (reference sequence). Written as DNA, the CDR3 is TGTGCCAGCAGCTTACAGGGCATCGGGGAGCTGTTTTTT. Protein product: CASSLQGIGELFF.

In its sample, this clonotype was seen a few times. The chain's CDR3 is CSASGQGYVEQFF. The CDR3 DNA reads TGCAGCGCCTCGGGACAGGGGTACGTTGAGCAGTTCTTC. The chain recombines TRBV29-1 with TRBJ2-1, with 10 bases that match TRBD1. The CDR3 has 13 residues. Germline trimming cut 7 bases from V and 9 bases from J; bases unmatched to any gene: 9. From germline, CDR1 is SQVTM and CDR2 ANQGSEA.

In this sample, this clonotype turned up a few times. This chain links TRBV7-9 with TRBJ2-7; the match to TRBD1 covers 9 bases. Per the germline V gene, CDR1 is SEHNR and CDR2 is FQNEAQ (reference sequence). V dropped 2 bases and J dropped 0; count of bases not matched to a gene: 8. This CDR3 is 17 amino acids long. The CDR3 nucleotides are TGTGCCAGCAGCTTATTCCGGGACAGGGCAAGCTCCTACGAGCAGTACTTC. Its protein product is CASSLFRDRASSYEQYF.

This clonotype was counted ten times or more. This chain joins TRBV6-5 and TRBJ1-6; D may be TRBD1 (6 bases). This CDR3 spans 14 amino acids. V lost 8 bases to trimming and J lost 7 bases, with 15 bases between them. CDR1 is MNHEY, CDR2 SVGAGI, per germline. The CDR3 loop is CASGYRVGNSPLHF. DNA for the CDR3: TGTGCCAGCGGCTACAGGGTCGGGAATTCACCCCTCCACTTT.

V usage is TRBV12-3 or TRBV12-4 and J usage is TRBJ2-1; D tentatively fits TRBD1 or TRBD2 (5 bases each). CDR3 length equals 14 residues. Deletions cut 8 bases from V and 4 bases from J, with 15 bases between. For the CDR3, the DNA is TGTGCCAGCCAGAGGGGCTCCCCTTACAATGAGCAGTTCTTC. This sequence encodes CASQRGSPYNEQFF.